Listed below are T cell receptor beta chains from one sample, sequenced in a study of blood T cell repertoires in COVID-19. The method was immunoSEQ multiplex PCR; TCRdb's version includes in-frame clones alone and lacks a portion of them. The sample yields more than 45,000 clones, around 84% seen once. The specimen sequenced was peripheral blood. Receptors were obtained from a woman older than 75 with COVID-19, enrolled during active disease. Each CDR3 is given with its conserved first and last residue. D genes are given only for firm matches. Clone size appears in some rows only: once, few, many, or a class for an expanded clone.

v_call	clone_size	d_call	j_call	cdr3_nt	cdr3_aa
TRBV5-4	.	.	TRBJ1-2	TGTGCCAGCAGCCTGGACAGAATGACTAACTATGGCTACACCTTC	CASSLDRMTNYGYTF
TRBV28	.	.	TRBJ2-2	TGTGCCAGCAGTTTATATGGTGGAGACACCGGGGAGCTGTTTTTT	CASSLYGGDTGELFF
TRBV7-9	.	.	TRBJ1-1	TGTGCCAGCAGCTTATCCGGACAGACGAACACTGAAGCTTTCTTT	CASSLSGQTNTEAFF
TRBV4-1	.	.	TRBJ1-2	TGCGCCAGCAGCCAATCTACTCGCCTAGGTTCTGACTATGGCTACACCTTC	CASSQSTRLGSDYGYTF
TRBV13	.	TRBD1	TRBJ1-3	TGTGCCAGCAGCTTAACAGGGGGCGGAGGAAACACCATATATTTT	CASSLTGGGGNTIYF
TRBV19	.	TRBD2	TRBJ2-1	TGTGCCAGTGGGACTAGCGGGAGATACAATGAGCAGTTCTTC	CASGTSGRYNEQFF
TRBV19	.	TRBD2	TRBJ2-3	TGTGCCAGTAGTTCGATAGCGGGGGGCAGAAATACGCAGTATTTT	CASSSIAGGRNTQYF
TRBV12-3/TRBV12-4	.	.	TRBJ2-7	TGTGCCAGCAGTTTAGGGCAGTACTACGAGCAGTACTTC	CASSLGQYYEQYF
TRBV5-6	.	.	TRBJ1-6	TGTGCCAGCACCAACAGGGATCAAAATTCACCCCTCCACTTT	CASTNRDQNSPLHF
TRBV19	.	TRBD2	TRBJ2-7	TGTGCCAGTAGTAGCGGGGGAACCTACGAGCAGTACTTC	CASSSGGTYEQYF
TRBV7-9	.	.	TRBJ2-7	TGTGCCAGCAGCCGAAACCAGCAGGGGTACGAGCAGTACTTC	CASSRNQQGYEQYF
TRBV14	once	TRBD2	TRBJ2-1	TGTGCCAGCAGCCAAAGGCGGGGGTTTGCGGGAGTCGGCGGTGAGCAGTTCTTC	CASSQRRGFAGVGGEQFF
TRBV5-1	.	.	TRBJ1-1	TGCGCCAGCAGCCCTCGACCTGGAGGGAACACTGAAGCTTTCTTT	CASSPRPGGNTEAFF
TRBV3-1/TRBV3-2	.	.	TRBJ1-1	TGTGCCAGCAGCCATACAACCCATTCGAACACTGAAGCTTTCTTT	CASSHTTHSNTEAFF
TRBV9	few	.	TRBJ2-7	TGTGCCAGCAGCGTAGGGGGCGGAGTCGCCAATCAGGAGCAGTACTTC	CASSVGGGVANQEQYF
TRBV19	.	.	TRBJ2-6	TGTGCCAGTAGCGATGGACACCGAGGAGGGGCCAACGTCCTGACTTTC	CASSDGHRGGANVLTF
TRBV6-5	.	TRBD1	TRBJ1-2	TGTGCCAGCAGTTACTCGGATGACAGGGGCGCCCATGGCTACACCTTC	CASSYSDDRGAHGYTF
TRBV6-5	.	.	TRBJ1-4	TGTGCCAGCAGTTACTCAGGGGGGGCGAATGAAAAACTGTTTTTT	CASSYSGGANEKLFF
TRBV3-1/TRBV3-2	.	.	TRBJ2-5	TGTGCCAGCAGCCAAACGGGGGGCGAAGAGACCCAGTACTTC	CASSQTGGEETQYF
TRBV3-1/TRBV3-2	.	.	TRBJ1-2	TGTGCCAGCAGCCAAGACTTCCTATATGGCTACACCTTC	CASSQDFLYGYTF
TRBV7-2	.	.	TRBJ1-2	TGTGCCAGCAGCTTAGGCGGGGCAGGATACTATGGCTACACCTTC	CASSLGGAGYYGYTF
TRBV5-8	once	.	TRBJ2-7	TGTGCCAGCAGCTTGGCGGGTAGGCCCTCCTACGAGCAGTACTTC	CASSLAGRPSYEQYF
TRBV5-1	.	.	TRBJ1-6	TGCGCCAGCAGCTTACTTCCAAATTCACCCCTCCACTTT	CASSLLPNSPLHF
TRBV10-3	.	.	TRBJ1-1	TGTGCCATCAACTTCGGCGGGTTGAACACTGAAGCTTTCTTT	CAINFGGLNTEAFF
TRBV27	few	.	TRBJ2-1	TGTGCCAGCGGGACTTTAGCGACCTCTCAGTTCTTC	CASGTLATSQFF
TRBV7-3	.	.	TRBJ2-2	TGTGCCAGCAGCTTAACGCGGGGAACCGGGGAGCTGTTTTTT	CASSLTRGTGELFF
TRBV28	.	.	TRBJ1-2	TGTGCCAGCCAGATCTCACGTCAGTATGGCTACACCTTC	CASQISRQYGYTF
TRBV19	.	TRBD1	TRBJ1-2	TGTGCCAGTAGTATGCAGGGGGCTAACTATGGCTACACCTTC	CASSMQGANYGYTF
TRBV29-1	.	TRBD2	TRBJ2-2	TGCAGCGTTGAAATTAGCGGGAGGAACACCGGGGAGCTGTTTTTT	CSVEISGRNTGELFF
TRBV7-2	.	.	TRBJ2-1	TGTGCCAGCAGCTTTGACTTCTCCTACAATGAGCAGTTCTTC	CASSFDFSYNEQFF
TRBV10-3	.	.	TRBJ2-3	TGTGCCATCAGTGACCCCGGGACGGGAGTGACAGATACGCAGTATTTT	CAISDPGTGVTDTQYF